These 22 T cell receptor beta chains were all obtained from the same sample, sequenced in a study of chemoradiotherapy in HPV16-positive cancers (dated by TCRdb to 2022 to 2024). Libraries came from the immunoSEQ multiplex PCR assay. What TCRdb holds here is the immuneACCESS table cut down to in-frame rearrangements. Part of the clones is not present; checked against another copy, under half of the missing clones reflect an unresolved V gene, and the others are unexplained. This sample has 6,500 to 8,500 clones in its table, and approximately 80% of those were observed once. Roughly 6.7% of the sample goes to the ten largest clones. Sequences were derived from tumor tissue, sampled from a patient who underwent chemoradiotherapy. The receptors here all came from a human donor with HPV-associated anogenital cancer.

In this sample, this clone turned up a few times. Other DNA sequences in the sample encode the same CDR3. The genes are TRBV5-6 and TRBJ1-2; D might be TRBD1 (6 bases). Trimming took off 0 bases at V and 2 bases at J, with 17 bases between the two ends. The CDR3 runs 17 residues. The V gene's germline CDR1 is SGHDT and CDR2 YYEEEE. This CDR3 reads CASSLARDTGRNYGYTF. Here the CDR3 DNA reads TGTGCCAGCAGCTTGGCAAGGGACACGGGACGGAACTATGGCTACACCTTC. Full variable domain (outside the CDR3, taken from reference TRBV5-6 and TRBJ1-2): DAGVTQSPTHLIKTRGQQVTLRCSPKSGHDTVSWYQQALGQGPQFIFQYYEEEERQRGNFPDRFSGHQFPNYSSELNVNALLLGDSALYLCASSLARDTGRNYGYTFGSGTRLTVV.

The chain carries TRBV5-1 and TRBJ1-3; D uncertain. Germline assignment: CDR1 SGHRS and CDR2 YFSETQ. V lost 2 bases and J lost 8, with 14 bases in between. The CDR3 runs 14 residues. CDR3 residues: CASSFGSPEDTIYF. As DNA, the CDR3 is TGCGCCAGCAGCTTCGGCAGTCCCGAGGACACCATATATTTT.

V and J are TRBV5-1 and TRBJ2-5; possibly TRBD2 for D (5 bases). Germline loops: CDR1 SGHRS, CDR2 YFSETQ. CDR3 length: 11 amino acids. V lost 1 base, J lost 7 bases, and 5 bases lay in between. This CDR3 reads CASSLRGTQYF. In nucleotides, the CDR3 is TGCGCCAGCAGCTTGCGGGGGACCCAGTACTTC.

This chain joins TRBV14 and TRBJ1-2; D is unresolved. Trimming removed 5 bases at V and 3 bases at J, with 13 bases between. Looked up from germline, CDR1 is SGHDN and CDR2 is FVKESK. This CDR3 has 14 residues. For the CDR3, the DNA is TGTGCCAGCAGCGAAACCGGGATATACTATGGCTACACCTTC. Translating it yields CASSETGIYYGYTF. Full variable domain (remainder filled in from reference TRBV14 and TRBJ1-2): EAGVTQFPSHSVIEKGQTVTLRCDPISGHDNLYWYRRVMGKEIKFLLHFVKESKQDESGMPNNRFLAERTGGTYSTLKVQPAELEDSGVYFCASSETGIYYGYTFGSGTRLTVV.

The chain combines TRBV5-1 with TRBJ1-1; D is undetermined. The CDR3 is 13 residues long. The V gene's germline CDR1 is SGHRS and CDR2 YFSETQ. V lost 4 bases to trimming and J lost 0 bases, with 7 bases between them. The CDR3 loop reads CASSRRMNTEAFF. The CDR3 bases are TGCGCCAGCAGCCGACGGATGAACACTGAAGCTTTCTTT.

This chain joins TRBV7-2 and TRBJ1-1, with D hard to call. Trimming cost V 5 bases and J 4 bases, with 5 bases left between them. Germline-derived CDR1 and CDR2 are SGHTA and FQGNSA. The CDR3 covers 11 residues. CDR3 coding DNA: TGTGCCAGCAGCCGGGGCACTGAAGCTTTCTTT. Translating it yields CASSRGTEAFF.

CDR3 in DNA: TGTGCCAGCAGGCGGGGATCCGGGACGGGGGAGACCCAGTACTTC. It encodes CASRRGSGTGETQYF. The chain links TRBV6-5 to TRBJ2-5, with D possibly matching TRBD2 (6 bases). The V gene's germline CDR1 is MNHEY and CDR2 SVGAGI. CDR3 length equals 15 residues. V was trimmed by 6 bases and J by 5 bases, leaving 19 bases between them.

The chain joins TRBV12-5 to TRBJ1-3; maybe TRBD1 (5 bases). The CDR3 consists of 15 residues. Trimming cost V 5 bases and J 3 bases, with 14 bases left between them. Per germline, CDR1 LGHNT and CDR2 FRNRAP. The CDR3: CASGPLQGIGNTIYF. CDR3 sequence (DNA): TGTGCTAGTGGTCCCCTTCAGGGTATTGGAAACACCATATATTTT.

The rearrangement joins TRBV5-4 to TRBJ2-2; D may be TRBD1 (6 bases). The CDR3 consists of 11 residues. V was pared by 7 bases and J by 6 bases, with 7 bases between. Germline-derived CDR1 and CDR2 are SGHNT and YYREEE (reference sequence). For the CDR3, the DNA is TGTGCCAGCGGGGGCGCCGGGGAGCTGTTTTTT. As protein: CASGGAGELFF.

The chain recombines TRBV5-1 with TRBJ1-3, with unresolved D. Germline-derived CDR1 and CDR2 are SGHRS and YFSETQ. The CDR3 is made up of 16 amino acids. V was pared by 6 bases and J by 4 bases, with 20 bases between. This CDR3 is CASTREAVAEGNTIYF. The CDR3 DNA is TGCGCCAGCACCCGGGAAGCTGTCGCCGAAGGAAACACCATATATTTT.

The chain has TRBV19 and TRBJ2-3; 15 nucleotides match TRBD2. Losses at the gene ends were 6 bases for V and 5 bases for J; bases not matched to a gene: 6. Per germline, CDR1 LNHDA and CDR2 SQIVND (reference sequence). The CDR3 has 16 amino acids. The CDR3 loop reads CASSGLAGGRGDTQYF. The CDR3 DNA sequence: TGTGCCAGTAGCGGACTAGCGGGGGGGCGAGGAGATACGCAGTATTTT.

This chain uses TRBV6-5 with TRBJ1-2, with TRBD1 identical over 7 bases. The CDR3 consists of 15 residues. Trimming at V came to 0 bases and at J to 2 bases, leaving 3 bases not matched to a gene. CDR1 and CDR2 (germline): MNHEY, SVGAGI. The CDR3 loop reads CASSYSGRGNYGYTF. DNA for the CDR3: TGTGCCAGCAGTTACTCGGGCAGGGGGAACTATGGCTACACCTTC.

A single count supports this clone. The V and J genes are TRBV27 and TRBJ1-6; D remains unclear. V shed 6 bases and J shed 6 bases, with 12 bases lying between them. There are 14 residues in the CDR3. The germline V gene has CDR1 MNHEY and CDR2 SMNVEV (reference sequence). The CDR3 nucleotides read TGTGCCAGCAGGAGAATGGAGGTTAATTCACCCCTCCACTTT. The encoded protein is CASRRMEVNSPLHF.

CDR3 sequence: CASSSRQGEVWTEAFF. The CDR3 DNA is TGTGCCAGCAGCTCCCGACAGGGGGAAGTGTGGACTGAAGCTTTCTTT. This rearrangement joins TRBV5-6 to TRBJ1-1; 9 positions agree with TRBD1. V lost 3 bases and J lost 5; bases outside the gene matches: 11. Germline CDR1 SGHDT, CDR2 YYEEEE. This CDR3 region has 16 residues.

This chain connects TRBV9 to TRBJ1-1, with unresolved D. Germline V gene lookup returns CDR1 SGDLS and CDR2 YYNGEE. The V gene lost 0 bases and the J gene lost 6 bases, with 9 bases spanning the gap. The CDR3 is 13 amino acids. The CDR3 nucleotides read TGTGCCAGCAGCGTAGATGGGTGGGCTGAAGCTTTCTTT. Protein product: CASSVDGWAEAFF.

The V gene is TRBV19, the J gene TRBJ1-5; TRBD1 is a possible D gene (6 bases). Trimming shortened V by 8 bases and J by 3 bases, and 14 bases separated the two germline ends. Germline V gene lookup returns CDR1 LNHDA and CDR2 SQIVND (reference sequence). The CDR3 totals 14 residues. CDR3 sequence: CASEGQNFNQPQHF. As DNA, the CDR3 is TGTGCCAGTGAAGGACAGAACTTCAATCAGCCCCAGCATTTT.

The chain joins TRBV5-6 to TRBJ2-7; TRBD1 is a possible D gene (6 bases). Trimming stripped 4 bases from V and 1 base from J, with 21 bases between. CDR1 SGHDT and CDR2 YYEEEE come from the germline V gene. CDR3 length: 17 residues. The CDR3 is CASSMLRSGDVSYEQYF. CDR3 DNA: TGTGCCAGCAGCATGCTTAGATCAGGGGATGTTTCCTACGAGCAGTACTTC.

The chain is built from TRBV9 and TRBJ1-1, with D maybe TRBD1 (6 bases). Per germline, CDR1 SGDLS and CDR2 YYNGEE. V gave up 4 bases and J gave up 3 bases, with 16 bases separating them. The CDR3 runs 15 residues. The CDR3 sequence is CASSPRGEGDTEAFF. In DNA form, the CDR3 reads TGTGCCAGCAGCCCTCGTGGCGAGGGGGACACTGAAGCTTTCTTT.

The count of this clone is one. The chain combines TRBV5-4 with TRBJ2-5; D not certain. The CDR3 is made up of 12 amino acids. The V end was cut by 0 bases, the J end by 5 bases, with 5 bases between. Germline V CDR1 and CDR2: SGHNT, YYREEE (reference sequence). CDR3 residues: CASSLDGETQYF. The CDR3 bases are TGTGCCAGCAGCTTGGATGGGGAGACCCAGTACTTC. Full variable domain (missing parts from reference TRBV5-4 and TRBJ2-5): ETGVTQSPTHLIKTRGQQVTLRCSSQSGHNTVSWYQQALGQGPQFIFQYYREEENGRGNFPPRFSGLQFPNYSSELNVNALELDDSALYLCASSLDGETQYFGPGTRLLVL.

The rearrangement links TRBV25-1 to TRBJ2-5, with D hard to call. V was trimmed by 2 bases and J by 6 bases, leaving 4 bases between them. Germline lookup yields CDR1 MGHDK and CDR2 SYGVNS. This CDR3 is built from 11 residues. CDR3 protein: CASSEEQTQYF. The CDR3 DNA reads TGTGCCAGCAGTGAAGAGCAGACCCAGTACTTC.

A few counts support this clone. The chain is built from TRBV5-1 and TRBJ1-5; no clear D. Deletions cut 8 bases from V and 9 bases from J, with 12 bases between. This CDR3 has 11 residues. Germline lookup yields CDR1 SGHRS and CDR2 YFSETQ. CDR3 bases: TGCGCCAGGAATCAGAGGTGGCCCCAGCATTTT. Its translation: CARNQRWPQHF.

The gene calls are TRBV6-5 and TRBJ1-2; TRBD1 is a possible D gene (6 bases). The germline V gene encodes CDR1 MNHEY and CDR2 SVGAGI. The CDR3 contains 15 residues. The V and J ends lost 2 bases and 2 bases respectively, with 12 bases between them. CDR3 sequence reads: CASSYTQTGNYGYTF. The DNA for the CDR3 is TGTGCCAGCAGTTACACACAGACAGGAAACTATGGCTACACCTTC.